The 22 T cell receptor beta chains below all came from one sample that was sequenced in a study of PD-1 blockade in classical Hodgkin lymphoma. Every patient was affected by relapse after autologous stem cell transplantation, while exposure to brentuximab vedotin was not uniform. The repertoire was sequenced with immunoSEQ multiplex PCR; TCRdb's copy has only in-frame clones and lacks some. This table holds tens of thousands of clones, around two thirds found once. This specimen consisted of peripheral blood mononuclear cells (PBMCs), obtained before the second cycle of nivolumab. All receptors derive from a human donor with classical Hodgkin lymphoma.

The chain has TRBV25-1 and TRBJ1-1; D unclear. This CDR3 comprises 13 residues. Germline CDR1 reads MGHDK; CDR2 reads SYGVNS. Between the trimmed V and J ends, which lost 4 bases and 6 bases, there was a span of 12 bases. The CDR3: CASSGTSPPEAFF. Here the CDR3 DNA reads TGTGCCAGCAGTGGGACTTCACCACCTGAAGCTTTCTTT.

This chain uses TRBV30 with TRBJ1-2, with D maybe TRBD1 (6 bases). The CDR3 is 14 residues long. Germline V gene lookup returns CDR1 GTSNPN and CDR2 SVGIG (reference sequence). V was trimmed by 3 bases and J by 3 bases, leaving 14 bases between them. In nucleotides, the CDR3 is TGTGCCTGGAGAGGGGTAGGGGGTTACTATGGCTACACCTTC. This gives the protein CAWRGVGGYYGYTF.

The chain joins TRBV7-8 to TRBJ2-3, with unresolved D. Trimming took 5 bases from V and 2 from J, leaving 8 bases between them. The CDR3 covers 13 residues. Germline values: CDR1 SGHVS, CDR2 FQNEAQ. CDR3 loop: CASSLQATDTQYF. The CDR3 region has the DNA TGTGCCAGCAGCCTCCAGGCCACAGATACGCAGTATTTT.

V usage is TRBV18 and J usage is TRBJ1-2, with unresolved D. CDR3 size: 16 residues. V lost 3 bases and J lost 4, with 18 bases in between. Germline loops: CDR1 KGHSH, CDR2 LQKENI. The CDR3 reads CASSPPAVAPGYGYTF. For the CDR3, the DNA is TGTGCCAGCTCACCGCCTGCGGTCGCCCCCGGCTATGGCTACACCTTC. Filled out from reference TRBV18 and TRBJ1-2, the complete variable domain reads NAGVMQNPRHLVRRRGQEARLRCSPMKGHSHVYWYRQLPEEGLKFMVYLQKENIIDESGMPKERFSAEFPKEGPSILRIQQVVRGDSAAYFCASSPPAVAPGYGYTFGSGTRLTVV.

The chain employs TRBV27 and TRBJ1-5; possible D gene TRBD1, 5 bases. Trimming removed 0 bases from V and 7 bases from J, with 10 bases in between. The CDR3 totals 14 residues. Germline assignment: CDR1 MNHEY and CDR2 SMNVEV (reference sequence). The CDR3 nucleotides read TGTGCCAGCAGTTTATCAGGGGCCCACCAGCCCCAGCATTTT. As protein: CASSLSGAHQPQHF.

This chain connects TRBV6-5 to TRBJ1-1; D remains unclear. The germline V gene has CDR1 MNHEY and CDR2 SVGAGI. The CDR3 totals 14 residues. Trimming took 4 bases from V and 1 from J, leaving 10 bases between them. The CDR3 protein is CASSSTWTNTEAFF. The CDR3 coding sequence is TGTGCCAGCAGTTCGACCTGGACGAACACTGAAGCTTTCTTT.

The genes are TRBV27 and TRBJ1-2; maybe TRBD1 (5 bases). The germline V gene encodes CDR1 MNHEY and CDR2 SMNVEV (reference sequence). The CDR3 covers 15 residues. V was clipped by 5 bases and J by 7 bases, with 20 bases between them. The CDR3 region is CASSPLGGASGGYTF. The CDR3, as DNA: TGTGCCAGCAGTCCCTTAGGAGGGGCCTCGGGTGGCTACACCTTC.

This clone has more than one count but fewer than ten. The V and J genes are TRBV29-1 and TRBJ1-2, with a tentative D call TRBD1 (5 bases). CDR3 length: 16 amino acids. Germline CDR1 and CDR2: SQVTM and ANQGSEA. Deletions cut 6 bases from V and 4 bases from J, with 24 bases between. CDR3 sequence (DNA): TGCAGCGTCGAGGGAGCAGCGGCAGGGAACGTCTATGGCTACACCTTC. Amino acid sequence: CSVEGAAAGNVYGYTF.

In its sample, this clone ranks as medium-sized. The gene calls are TRBV14 and TRBJ2-7; the D gene is possibly TRBD2 (5 bases). Germline CDR1 and CDR2: SGHDN and FVKESK. Trimming took 4 bases from V and 4 from J, leaving 8 bases between them. This CDR3 comprises 12 residues. DNA of the CDR3: TGTGCCAGCAGCCGTGGGAGTTACGAGCAGTACTTC. It is translated as CASSRGSYEQYF.

Remarks on this clone: One end of the junction varies from germline; a read error may be responsible. The same CDR3 is also encoded by other DNA sequences in this sample. The V gene is TRBV11-3, the J gene TRBJ2-3; tentatively, D is TRBD1 (5 bases). This CDR3 has 15 residues. Germline loops: CDR1 SGHNT, CDR2 YENEEA. In nucleotides, the CDR3 is TGTGCCAGTAGCTTAGGGGCTAGGGTCACAGATACGCAGTATTTT. As protein: CASSLGARVTDTQYF.

This rearrangement joins TRBV12-5 to TRBJ2-2; TRBD2 is a possible D gene (7 bases). The CDR3 covers 15 residues. V lost 6 bases and J lost 2, with 13 bases in between. Per the germline V gene, CDR1 is LGHNT and CDR2 is FRNRAP. The CDR3 region has the DNA TGTGCTAGTGGCAGGGGCGGGGGTAACACCGGGGAGCTGTTTTTT. Its translation is CASGRGGGNTGELFF.

This sequence joins TRBV5-1 and TRBJ2-7, with D maybe TRBD1 (5 bases). The ends were cut back, 1 base at V and 0 bases at J, with 11 bases in the middle. In germline, CDR1 is SGHRS, CDR2 YFSETQ. The CDR3 extends over 15 amino acids. The CDR3 protein is CASSLRGPSSYEQYF. The CDR3 region has the DNA TGCGCCAGCAGCTTGAGGGGCCCTAGCTCCTACGAGCAGTACTTC.

CDR3 bases: TGTGCCTGGGGATACCTTGCAGGGGACCGATACACCTTC. It encodes CAWGYLAGDRYTF. The gene calls are TRBV30 and TRBJ1-2, with a tentative D call TRBD1 (6 bases). The CDR3 totals 13 residues. Trimming took 5 bases from V and 11 from J, leaving 21 bases between them. Germline V CDR1 and CDR2: GTSNPN, SVGIG (reference sequence).

The CDR3: CASSLEATTEAFF. The CDR3, as DNA: TGTGCCAGCAGCTTAGAGGCTACCACTGAAGCTTTCTTT. This chain connects TRBV7-9 to TRBJ1-1; no clear D. Trimming removed 1 base from V and 4 bases from J, with 7 bases in between. The CDR3 has 13 residues. Germline V gives CDR1 SEHNR, CDR2 FQNEAQ (reference sequence).

The chain recombines TRBV27 with TRBJ2-7; D gene unclear. Trimming took off 0 bases at V and 4 bases at J, with 7 bases between the two ends. This CDR3 is built from 13 residues. Germline V gene sequence: CDR1 MNHEY, CDR2 SMNVEV (reference sequence). CDR3: CASSLSIGYEQYF. CDR3 coding DNA: TGTGCCAGCAGTTTATCGATCGGATACGAGCAGTACTTC.

The chain recombines TRBV29-1 with TRBJ2-7; TRBD1 matches at 7 bases. The CDR3 spans 13 residues. Trimming took 6 bases from V and 5 from J; bases not matched to a gene: 10. Germline loops: CDR1 SQVTM, CDR2 ANQGSEA. CDR3: CSVNKQGPHEQYF. The CDR3 DNA reads TGCAGCGTGAATAAACAGGGGCCCCACGAGCAGTACTTC.

V is TRBV5-1 and J is TRBJ2-2; D ambiguous. Trimming took 0 bases from V and 0 from J, leaving 6 bases between them. There are 15 residues in the CDR3. CDR1 and CDR2 from the germline V gene are SGHRS and YFSETQ. Here the CDR3 DNA reads TGCGCCAGCAGCTTGGGCAGAGCGAACACCGGGGAGCTGTTTTTT. This sequence encodes CASSLGRANTGELFF.

In this sample, this clone is medium-sized. CDR3 nucleotide sequence: TGTGCCAGCAGCTTCGCCTGGGCCTACGAGCAGTACTTC. Amino acid sequence: CASSFAWAYEQYF. This chain joins TRBV7-9 and TRBJ2-7; D not resolved. Germline V gene data show CDR1 as SEHNR and CDR2 as FQNEAQ (reference sequence). The CDR3 extends over 13 amino acids. Trimming shortened V by 3 bases and J by 2 bases, and 8 bases separated the two germline ends.

This chain connects TRBV6-6 to TRBJ2-7; 9 bases fit TRBD1. This CDR3 has 15 residues. V lost 7 bases to trimming and J lost 3 bases; unmatched junction nucleotides: 10. Germline CDR1 reads MNHNY; CDR2 reads SVGAGI (reference sequence). The CDR3 sequence is CASKPRGTGHYEQYF. Here the CDR3 DNA reads TGTGCCAGCAAACCCCGTGGGACAGGGCACTACGAGCAGTACTTC.

This chain links TRBV29-1 with TRBJ1-5; D may be TRBD1 (6 bases). The CDR3 covers 15 residues. V shed 5 bases and J shed 6 bases, with 20 bases lying between them. CDR1 and CDR2 (germline): SQVTM, ANQGSEA. The CDR3 spells CSVTMPGGLGQPQHF. CDR3 DNA sequence: TGCAGCGTTACCATGCCGGGGGGGCTCGGTCAGCCCCAGCATTTT.

The rearrangement joins TRBV20-1 to TRBJ1-1, with D perhaps matching TRBD1 (5 bases). Deletions cut 5 bases from V and 7 bases from J, with 11 bases between. This CDR3 is 11 amino acids long. CDR1 is DFQATT and CDR2 is SNEGSKA in the germline V gene (reference sequence). DNA for the CDR3: TGCAGTGCTGCACAGGAATTTGAAGCTTTCTTT. Protein product: CSAAQEFEAFF.

This clone has a handful of counts. The CDR3 DNA follows: TGTGCCAGCAGCTTAATGGCAGGGCAAGAGACCCAGTACTTC. Its translation: CASSLMAGQETQYF. The chain employs TRBV7-3 and TRBJ2-5, with a tentative D call TRBD1 (5 bases). Germline V gene sequence: CDR1 SGHTA, CDR2 FQGTGA. This CDR3 comprises 14 residues. V was shortened by 1 base and J by 2 bases, with 8 bases between the two germline ends.